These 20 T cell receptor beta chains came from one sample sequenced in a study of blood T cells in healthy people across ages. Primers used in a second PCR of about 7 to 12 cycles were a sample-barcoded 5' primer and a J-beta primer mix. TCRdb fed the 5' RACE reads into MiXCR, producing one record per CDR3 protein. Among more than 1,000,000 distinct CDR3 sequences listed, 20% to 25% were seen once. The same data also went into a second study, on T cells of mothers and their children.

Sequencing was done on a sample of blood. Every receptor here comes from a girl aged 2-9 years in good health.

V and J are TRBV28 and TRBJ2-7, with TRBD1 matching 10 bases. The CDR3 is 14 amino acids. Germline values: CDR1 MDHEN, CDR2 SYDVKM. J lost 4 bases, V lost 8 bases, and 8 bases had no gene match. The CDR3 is CASGRDRGGYEQYF. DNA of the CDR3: TGTGCCAGCGGCCGGGACAGGGGAGGTTACGAGCAGTACTTC.

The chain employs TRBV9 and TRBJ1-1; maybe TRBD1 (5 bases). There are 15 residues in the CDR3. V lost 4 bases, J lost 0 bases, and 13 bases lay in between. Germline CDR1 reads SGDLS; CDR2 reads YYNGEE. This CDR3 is CASSSTGGVNTEAFF. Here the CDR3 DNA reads TGTGCCAGCAGCTCGACGGGGGGGGTGAACACTGAAGCTTTCTTT.

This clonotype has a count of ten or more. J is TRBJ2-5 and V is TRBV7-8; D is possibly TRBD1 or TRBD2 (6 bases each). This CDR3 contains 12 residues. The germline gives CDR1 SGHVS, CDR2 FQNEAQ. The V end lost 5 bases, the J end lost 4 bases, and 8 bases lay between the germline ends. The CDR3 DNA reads TGTGCCAGCAGCCGGGGGCGAGAGACCCAGTACTTC. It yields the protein CASSRGRETQYF.

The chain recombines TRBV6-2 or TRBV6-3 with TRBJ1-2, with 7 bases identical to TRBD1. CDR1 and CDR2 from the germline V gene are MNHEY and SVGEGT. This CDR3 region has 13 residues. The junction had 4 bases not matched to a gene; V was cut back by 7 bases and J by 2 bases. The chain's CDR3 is CASKLGQNYGYTF. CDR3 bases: TGTGCCAGCAAGTTGGGACAGAACTATGGCTACACCTTC.

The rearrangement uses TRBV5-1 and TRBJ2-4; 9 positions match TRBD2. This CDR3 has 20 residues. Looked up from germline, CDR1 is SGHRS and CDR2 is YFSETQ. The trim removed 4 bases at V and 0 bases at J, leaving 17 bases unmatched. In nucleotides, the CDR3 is TGCGCCAGCAGCGTGCAATTGGATAGCGGGAGAGACGAAGCCAAAAACATTCAGTACTTC. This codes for CASSVQLDSGRDEAKNIQYF.

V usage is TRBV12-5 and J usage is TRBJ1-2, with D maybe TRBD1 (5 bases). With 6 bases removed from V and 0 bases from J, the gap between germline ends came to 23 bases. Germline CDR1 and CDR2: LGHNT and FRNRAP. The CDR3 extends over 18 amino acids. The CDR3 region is CASGRPAEGLYTNYGYTF. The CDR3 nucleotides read TGTGCTAGTGGCCGCCCCGCGGAGGGACTATACACTAACTATGGCTACACCTTC.

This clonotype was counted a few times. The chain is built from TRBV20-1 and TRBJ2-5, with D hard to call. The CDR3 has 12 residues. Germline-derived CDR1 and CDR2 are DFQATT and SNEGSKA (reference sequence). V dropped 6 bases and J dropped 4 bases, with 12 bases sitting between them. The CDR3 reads CSAFDTIETQYF. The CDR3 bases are TGCAGTGCCTTCGACACGATAGAGACCCAGTACTTC.

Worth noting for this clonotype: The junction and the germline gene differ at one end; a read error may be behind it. The CDR3 bases are TGTGCCAGCCGAAGTGGGACAGCCAAGCCCTCTGGAACCACCATATATTTT. It specifies CASRSGTAKPSGTTIYF. The chain links TRBV12-3 or TRBV12-4 to TRBJ1-3; 7 bases fit TRBD1. The CDR3 extends over 17 amino acids.

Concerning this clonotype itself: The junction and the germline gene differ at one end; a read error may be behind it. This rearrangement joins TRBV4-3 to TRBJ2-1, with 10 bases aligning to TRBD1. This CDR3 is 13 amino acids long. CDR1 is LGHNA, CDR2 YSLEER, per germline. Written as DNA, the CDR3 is TGCGCCAGCAGCCAAGATCTAAGGGGACAGGGGTACTTC. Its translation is CASSQDLRGQGYF.

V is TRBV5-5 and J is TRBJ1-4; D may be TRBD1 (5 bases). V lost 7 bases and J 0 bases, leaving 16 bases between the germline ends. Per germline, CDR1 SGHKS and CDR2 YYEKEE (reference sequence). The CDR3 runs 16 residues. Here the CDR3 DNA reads TGTGCCAGCGGTTTAGCAGGGATTGCAACTAATGAAAAACTGTTTTTT. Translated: CASGLAGIATNEKLFF. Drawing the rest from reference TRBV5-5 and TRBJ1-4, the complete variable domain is DAGVTQSPTHLIKTRGQQVTLRCSPISGHKSVSWYQQVLGQGPQFIFQYYEKEERGRGNFPDRFSARQFPNYSSELNVNALLLGDSALYLCASGLAGIATNEKLFFGSGTQLSVL.

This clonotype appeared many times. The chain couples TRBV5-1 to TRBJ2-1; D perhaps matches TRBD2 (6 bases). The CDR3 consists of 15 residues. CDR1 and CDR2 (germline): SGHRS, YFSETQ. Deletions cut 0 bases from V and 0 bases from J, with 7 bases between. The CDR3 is CASSLVGGSYNEQFF. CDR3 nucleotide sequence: TGCGCCAGCAGCTTGGTGGGAGGCTCCTACAATGAGCAGTTCTTC. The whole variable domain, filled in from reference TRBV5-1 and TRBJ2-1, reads KAGVTQTPRYLIKTRGQQVTLSCSPISGHRSVSWYQQTPGQGLQFLFEYFSETQRNKGNFPGRFSGRQFSNSRSEMNVSTLELGDSALYLCASSLVGGSYNEQFFGPGTRLTVL.

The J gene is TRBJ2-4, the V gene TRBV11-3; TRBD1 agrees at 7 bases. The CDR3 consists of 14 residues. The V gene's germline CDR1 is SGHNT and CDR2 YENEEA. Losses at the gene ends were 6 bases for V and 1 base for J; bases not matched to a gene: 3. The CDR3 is CASRATGAKNIQYF. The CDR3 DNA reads TGTGCCAGCAGGGCGACAGGGGCCAAAAACATTCAGTACTTC.

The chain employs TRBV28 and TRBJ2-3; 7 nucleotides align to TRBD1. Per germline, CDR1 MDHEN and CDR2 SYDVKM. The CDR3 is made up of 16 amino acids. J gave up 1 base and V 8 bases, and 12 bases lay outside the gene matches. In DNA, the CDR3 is TGTGCCAGCCTCTATTCTGAGGGGGCAGGCACAGATACGCAGTATTTT. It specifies CASLYSEGAGTDTQYF.

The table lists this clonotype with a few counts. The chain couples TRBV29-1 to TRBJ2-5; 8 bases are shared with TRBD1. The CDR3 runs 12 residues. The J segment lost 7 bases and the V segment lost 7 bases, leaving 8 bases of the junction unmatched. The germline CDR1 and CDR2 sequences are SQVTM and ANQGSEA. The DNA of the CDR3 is TGCAGCGCAGGACAGGGCTTAGGGACCCAGTACTTC. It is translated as CSAGQGLGTQYF.

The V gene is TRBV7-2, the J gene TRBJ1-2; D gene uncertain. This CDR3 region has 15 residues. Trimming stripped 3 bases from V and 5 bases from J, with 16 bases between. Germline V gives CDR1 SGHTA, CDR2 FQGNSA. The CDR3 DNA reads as TGTGCCAGCAGCTTCACACCGGACTCCTTATATGGCTACACCTTC. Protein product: CASSFTPDSLYGYTF.

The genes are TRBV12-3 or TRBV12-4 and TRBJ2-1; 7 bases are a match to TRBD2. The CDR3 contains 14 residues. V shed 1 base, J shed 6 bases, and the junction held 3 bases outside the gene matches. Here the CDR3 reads CASSLEAGPNEQFF. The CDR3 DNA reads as TGTGCCAGCAGTTTAGAAGCGGGGCCCAATGAGCAGTTCTTC.

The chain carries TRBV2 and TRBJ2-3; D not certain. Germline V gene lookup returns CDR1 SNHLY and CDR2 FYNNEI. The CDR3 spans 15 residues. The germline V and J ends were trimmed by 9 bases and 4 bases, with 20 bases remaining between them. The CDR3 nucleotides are TGTGCCAGGATCGAACCGGCGTCTGAGGCAGATACGCAGTATTTT. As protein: CARIEPASEADTQYF.

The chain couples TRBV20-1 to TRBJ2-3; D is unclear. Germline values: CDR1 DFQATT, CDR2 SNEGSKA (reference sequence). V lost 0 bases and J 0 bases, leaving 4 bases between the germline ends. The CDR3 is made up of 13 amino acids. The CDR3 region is CSARDSSTDTQYF. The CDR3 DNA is TGCAGTGCTAGAGACAGTAGCACAGATACGCAGTATTTT.

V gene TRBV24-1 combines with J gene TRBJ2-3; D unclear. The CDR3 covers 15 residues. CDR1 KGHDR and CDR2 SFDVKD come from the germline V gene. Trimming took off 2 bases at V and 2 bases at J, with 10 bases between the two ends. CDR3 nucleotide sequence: TGTGCCACCAGTGATTCAAATAATCTCACAGATACGCAGTATTTT. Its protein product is CATSDSNNLTDTQYF.

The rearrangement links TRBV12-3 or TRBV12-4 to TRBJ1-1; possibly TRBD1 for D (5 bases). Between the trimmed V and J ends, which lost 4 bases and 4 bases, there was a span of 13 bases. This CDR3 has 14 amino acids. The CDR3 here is CASSYQGLGTEAFF. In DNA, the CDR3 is TGTGCCAGCAGTTATCAGGGATTGGGCACTGAAGCTTTCTTT.